Shown below are 23 T cell receptor beta chains from a single sample sequenced in a study of blood T cell repertoires in COVID-19. The repertoire was sequenced with immunoSEQ multiplex PCR; TCRdb's copy has only in-frame clones and lacks some. The sample shows some 130,000 clones, roughly 90% of them seen only once. The sequenced sample was peripheral blood. The receptors shown here come from a man in his sixties with COVID-19, enrolled during active disease.

This rearrangement joins TRBV2 to TRBJ1-1; D possibly corresponds to TRBD1 (6 bases). The CDR3 consists of 15 residues. Germline V gives CDR1 SNHLY, CDR2 FYNNEI. Trimming removed 4 bases from V and 1 base from J, with 13 bases in between. Here the CDR3 reads CASSVVRTANTEAFF. The CDR3 DNA reads TGTGCCAGCAGTGTCGTCCGGACAGCGAACACTGAAGCTTTCTTT.

The CDR3 DNA sequence: TGTGCCAGCAGCGTAGAGGGACTAGCGGGAGGCACGAACACCGGGGAGCTGTTTTTT. As protein: CASSVEGLAGGTNTGELFF. The rearrangement uses TRBV9 and TRBJ2-2; TRBD2 matches 15 bases. CDR1 and CDR2 (germline): SGDLS, YYNGEE. The CDR3 sequence is 19 residues long. V lost 0 bases to trimming and J lost 0 bases; unmatched junction nucleotides: 3.

V is TRBV19 and J is TRBJ2-7; 7 bases fit TRBD1. With 5 bases clipped from V and 4 bases from J, the junction kept 5 bases outside the gene matches. CDR3 length equals 13 residues. Germline lookup yields CDR1 LNHDA and CDR2 SQIVND (reference sequence). CDR3 region: CASSSVQGYEQYF. The DNA of the CDR3 is TGTGCCAGTAGTTCCGTACAGGGGTACGAGCAGTACTTC.

V and J are TRBV11-3 and TRBJ2-7, with D uncertain. Germline V gives CDR1 SGHNT, CDR2 YENEEA. CDR3 length: 14 residues. The V end was cut by 3 bases, the J end by 6 bases, with 15 bases between. CDR3 DNA: TGTGCCAGCAGCTTCAGTCCCGACACCGGCGAGCAGTACTTC. Amino acids: CASSFSPDTGEQYF.

This rearrangement joins TRBV3-1 (or the pseudogene TRBV3-2) to TRBJ2-7; TRBD1 matches at 9 bases. The germline gives CDR1 LGHDT, CDR2 YNNKEL (reference sequence). Trimming at V came to 4 bases and at J to 7 bases, leaving 5 bases not matched to a gene. The CDR3 is 13 residues long. For the CDR3, the DNA is TGTGCCAGCAGCCCCGGGACAGGGAATGAGCAGTACTTC. As protein: CASSPGTGNEQYF.

V gene TRBV6-5 combines with J gene TRBJ1-1; tentative D call: TRBD1 (5 bases). The CDR3 extends over 13 amino acids. The germline V and J ends were trimmed by 7 bases and 6 bases, with 15 bases remaining between them. CDR1 and CDR2 (germline): MNHEY, SVGAGI. CDR3 nucleotides: TGTGCCAGCATTGGCGGGGGGGAGTCTGAAGCTTTCTTT. It specifies CASIGGGESEAFF.

This clone was picked up a small number of times. The chain employs TRBV7-3 and TRBJ2-3, with TRBD2 identical over 10 bases. The CDR3 loop spans 16 amino acids. V shed 1 base, J shed 5 bases, and the junction held 6 bases outside the gene matches. CDR1 is SGHTA and CDR2 is FQGTGA in the germline V gene. This CDR3 is CASSLSLAGAKDTQYF. The CDR3 DNA reads TGTGCCAGCAGCTTAAGTCTAGCGGGAGCGAAAGATACGCAGTATTTT.

V and J are TRBV13 and TRBJ1-3; D is unresolved. V was shortened by 3 bases and J by 0 bases, with 9 bases between the two germline ends. Germline CDR1 PRHDT, CDR2 FYEKMQ (reference sequence). This CDR3 has 15 residues. The chain's CDR3 is CASSLSFYSGNTIYF. The DNA of the CDR3 is TGTGCCAGCAGCTTGAGTTTTTACTCTGGAAACACCATATATTTT.

CDR3: CASSSGVRELFF. The CDR3, as DNA: TGTGCCAGCAGCTCAGGGGTCAGGGAGCTGTTTTTT. This sequence joins TRBV7-9 and TRBJ2-2; D perhaps matches TRBD1 (6 bases). Trimming pared 4 bases from V and 9 bases from J, leaving 9 bases between. The CDR3 totals 12 residues. CDR1 is SEHNR and CDR2 is FQNEAQ in the germline V gene (reference sequence).

V usage is TRBV5-5 and J usage is TRBJ2-7; TRBD2 matches at 10 bases. V lost 4 bases to trimming and J lost 8 bases; unmatched junction nucleotides: 15. CDR1 SGHKS and CDR2 YYEKEE come from the germline V gene (reference sequence). The CDR3 contains 16 residues. The CDR3 sequence: CASSQVAGGSEEKQYF. Written as DNA, the CDR3 is TGTGCCAGCAGCCAGGTAGCGGGAGGTTCGGAGGAGAAGCAGTACTTC.

The V gene is TRBV10-3, the J gene TRBJ2-1; D may be TRBD2 (6 bases). The CDR3 sequence is 13 residues long. Trimming removed 11 bases from V and 0 bases from J, with 11 bases in between. In germline, CDR1 is ENHRY, CDR2 SYGVKD. The CDR3 region is CAAGGSSYNEQFF. Written as DNA, the CDR3 is TGTGCCGCCGGGGGTAGCTCCTACAATGAGCAGTTCTTC.

The chain uses TRBV18 and TRBJ2-7, with 7 bases that match TRBD1. Per germline, CDR1 KGHSH and CDR2 LQKENI. This CDR3 is 15 amino acids long. Trimming removed 4 bases from V and 1 base from J; junction bases left unmatched: 7. CDR3 in amino acids: CASSLQGDSSYEQYF. CDR3 DNA: TGTGCCAGCTCACTCCAGGGGGATAGTTCCTACGAGCAGTACTTC.

The chain links TRBV5-4 to TRBJ2-2, with D possibly TRBD1 on 5 matching bases. V lost 4 bases, J lost 9 bases, and 13 bases lay in between. Germline values: CDR1 SGHNT, CDR2 YYREEE (reference sequence). This CDR3 comprises 13 residues. The CDR3 DNA is TGTGCCAGCAGCCTCCTGACAGAAAGGGAGCTGTTTTTT. Translated: CASSLLTERELFF.

The rearrangement uses TRBV2 and TRBJ1-4; 9 nucleotides agree with TRBD1. Looked up from germline, CDR1 is SNHLY and CDR2 is FYNNEI. The CDR3 totals 15 residues. The V and J ends lost 5 bases and 4 bases, in that order; junction bases with no gene match: 5. The CDR3 reads CASSSRTGDNEKLFF. CDR3 in DNA: TGTGCCAGCAGTTCTCGGACAGGGGATAATGAAAAACTGTTTTTT.

The chain has TRBV19 and TRBJ2-3; 11 bases map to TRBD2. The germline gives CDR1 LNHDA, CDR2 SQIVND (reference sequence). V shed 4 bases and J 2 bases; nucleotides not matched to a gene: 8. The CDR3 covers 17 residues. The CDR3 DNA reads TGTGCCAGTAGTACGGACACTAGCGGGAGCGTCACAGATACGCAGTATTTT. It is translated as CASSTDTSGSVTDTQYF.

V is TRBV28 and J is TRBJ1-1; tentative D call: TRBD1 (5 bases). The germline V gene encodes CDR1 MDHEN and CDR2 SYDVKM. V dropped 5 bases and J dropped 4 bases, with 8 bases sitting between them. CDR3 length: 12 amino acids. The CDR3 loop reads CASSPGGTEAFF. CDR3 sequence (DNA): TGTGCCAGCAGTCCCGGGGGCACTGAAGCTTTCTTT.

The rearrangement uses TRBV30 and TRBJ1-4; D possibly corresponds to TRBD1 (6 bases). The V end lost 0 bases, the J end lost 5 bases, and 7 bases lay between the germline ends. This CDR3 contains 13 residues. Germline values: CDR1 GTSNPN, CDR2 SVGIG (reference sequence). Here the CDR3 reads CAWSVQGNEKLFF. For the CDR3, the DNA is TGTGCCTGGAGTGTTCAGGGGAATGAAAAACTGTTTTTT.

This rearrangement joins TRBV5-6 to TRBJ1-6; the D gene is possibly TRBD1 (5 bases). Germline values: CDR1 SGHDT, CDR2 YYEEEE. V shed 3 bases and J shed 0 bases, with 10 bases lying between them. This CDR3 region has 16 residues. The CDR3 DNA is TGTGCCAGCAGCTCCCGGACACCCTCCTATAATTCACCCCTCCACTTT. Translation: CASSSRTPSYNSPLHF.

The CDR3 loop is CASSLDRVAYEQYF. In DNA, the CDR3 is TGTGCCAGCAGCTTAGACAGGGTCGCCTACGAGCAGTACTTC. The V call is TRBV7-9, the J call TRBJ2-7, with D possibly matching TRBD1 (6 bases). V lost 1 base and J 2 bases, leaving 9 bases between the germline ends. Looked up from germline, CDR1 is SEHNR and CDR2 is FQNEAQ (reference sequence). The CDR3 totals 14 residues.

The rearrangement uses TRBV11-2 and TRBJ2-7; TRBD2 is a possible D gene (6 bases). V gave up 1 base and J gave up 0 bases, with 13 bases separating them. This CDR3 comprises 16 residues. Per the germline V gene, CDR1 is SGHAT and CDR2 is FQNNGV. The CDR3 nucleotides are TGTGCCAGCAGCTTAGGGATAGCGGAGAGCTCCTACGAGCAGTACTTC. It yields the protein CASSLGIAESSYEQYF.

The chain combines TRBV6-1 with TRBJ2-1; TRBD2 matches 14 bases. The CDR3 loop spans 19 amino acids. With V trimmed by 3 bases and J by 0 bases, 7 bases remained unmatched. CDR1 MNHNS and CDR2 SASEGT come from the germline V gene. This CDR3 reads CASSDEAGTSGSSYNEQFF. The CDR3 nucleotides are TGTGCCAGCAGTGACGAAGCCGGGACTAGCGGGAGCTCCTACAATGAGCAGTTCTTC.

The rearrangement uses TRBV2 and TRBJ1-3; no clear D gene. The germline V gene has CDR1 SNHLY and CDR2 FYNNEI. The CDR3 has 14 amino acids. V gave up 2 bases and J gave up 0 bases, with 5 bases separating them. The CDR3 DNA reads TGTGCCAGCAGTGAATCCTACTCTGGAAACACCATATATTTT. This encodes CASSESYSGNTIYF.

V usage is TRBV30 and J usage is TRBJ2-7; 9 nucleotides align to TRBD1. CDR1 is GTSNPN and CDR2 is SVGIG in the germline V gene (reference sequence). CDR3 length equals 15 residues. The junction had 11 bases not matched to a gene; V was cut back by 3 bases and J by 5 bases. Here the CDR3 DNA reads TGTGCCTGGAGCGGGTGGGGACAGGGATCCGACGAGCAGTACTTC. Protein product: CAWSGWGQGSDEQYF. Complete variable domain (other parts from reference TRBV30 and TRBJ2-7): SQTIHQWPATLVQPVGSPLSLECTVEGTSNPNLYWYRQAAGRGLQLLFYSVGIGQISSEVPQNLSASRPQDRQFILSSKKLLLSDSGFYLCAWSGWGQGSDEQYFGPGTRLTVT.